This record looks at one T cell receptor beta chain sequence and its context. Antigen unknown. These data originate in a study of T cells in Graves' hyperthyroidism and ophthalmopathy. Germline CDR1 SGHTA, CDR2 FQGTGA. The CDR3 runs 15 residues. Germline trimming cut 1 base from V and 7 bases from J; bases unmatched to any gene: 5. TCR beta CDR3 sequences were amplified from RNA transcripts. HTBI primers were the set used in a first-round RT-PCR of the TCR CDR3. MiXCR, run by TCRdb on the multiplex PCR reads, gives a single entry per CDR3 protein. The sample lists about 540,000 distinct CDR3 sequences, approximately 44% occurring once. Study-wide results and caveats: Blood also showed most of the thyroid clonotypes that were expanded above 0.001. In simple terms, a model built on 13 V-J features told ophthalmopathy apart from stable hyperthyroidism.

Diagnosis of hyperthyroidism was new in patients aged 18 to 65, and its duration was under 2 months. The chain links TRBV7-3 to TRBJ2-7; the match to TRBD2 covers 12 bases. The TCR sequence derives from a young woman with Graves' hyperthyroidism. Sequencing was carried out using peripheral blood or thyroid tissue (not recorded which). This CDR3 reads CASSLMTSGSGEQYF. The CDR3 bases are TGTGCCAGCAGCTTAATGACTAGCGGGAGTGGTGAGCAGTACTTC.